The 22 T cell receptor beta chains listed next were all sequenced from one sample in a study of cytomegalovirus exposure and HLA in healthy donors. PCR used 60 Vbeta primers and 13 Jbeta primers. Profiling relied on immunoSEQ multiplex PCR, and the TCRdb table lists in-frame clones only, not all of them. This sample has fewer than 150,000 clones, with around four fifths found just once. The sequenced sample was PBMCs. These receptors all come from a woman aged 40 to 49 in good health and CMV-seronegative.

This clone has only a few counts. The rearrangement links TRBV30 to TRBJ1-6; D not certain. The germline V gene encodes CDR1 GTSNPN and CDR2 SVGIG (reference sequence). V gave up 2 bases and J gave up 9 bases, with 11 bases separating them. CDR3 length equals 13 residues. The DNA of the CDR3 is TGTGCCTGGAGTTCCAAAGGGAGTTCACCCCTCCACTTT. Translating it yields CAWSSKGSSPLHF.

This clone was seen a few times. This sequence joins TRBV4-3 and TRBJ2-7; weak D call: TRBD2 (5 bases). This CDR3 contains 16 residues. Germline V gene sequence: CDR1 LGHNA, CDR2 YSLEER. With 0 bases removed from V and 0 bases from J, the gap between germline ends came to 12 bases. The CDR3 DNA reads TGCGCCAGCAGCCAAGATGCGCGGGCTAGCTCCTACGAGCAGTACTTC. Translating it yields CASSQDARASSYEQYF.

The chain's CDR3 is CAISAGTSGYEQYF. DNA for the CDR3: TGTGCCATCAGTGCCGGGACTAGCGGCTACGAGCAGTACTTC. The chain joins TRBV10-3 to TRBJ2-7, with 11 bases fitting TRBD2. Germline assignment: CDR1 ENHRY and CDR2 SYGVKD. The ends lost 4 bases at V and 3 bases at J; junction bases unmatched: 2. The CDR3 contains 14 residues.

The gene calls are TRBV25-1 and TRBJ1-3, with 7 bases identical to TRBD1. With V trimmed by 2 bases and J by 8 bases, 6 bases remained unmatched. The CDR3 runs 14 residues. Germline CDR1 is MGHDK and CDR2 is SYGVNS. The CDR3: CASSEARQGHTIYF. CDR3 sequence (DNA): TGTGCCAGCAGTGAAGCCAGACAGGGCCACACCATATATTTT.

The CDR3 here is CAWTLREAPNTQYF. The CDR3, as DNA: TGTGCCTGGACCCTACGGGAGGCCCCGAATACGCAGTATTTT. The rearrangement uses TRBV30 and TRBJ2-3, with 7 bases that match TRBD2. The CDR3 consists of 14 residues. CDR1 is GTSNPN, CDR2 SVGIG, per germline (reference sequence). The V gene end was trimmed by 4 bases and the J gene end by 7 bases; junction bases not matched to a gene: 11.

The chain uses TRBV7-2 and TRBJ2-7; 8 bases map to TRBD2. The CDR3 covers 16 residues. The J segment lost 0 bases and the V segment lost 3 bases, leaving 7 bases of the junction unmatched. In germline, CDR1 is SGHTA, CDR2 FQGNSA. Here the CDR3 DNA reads TGTGCCAGCAGCTTCCAAGCGGGGGCCAGCTCCTACGAGCAGTACTTC. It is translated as CASSFQAGASSYEQYF. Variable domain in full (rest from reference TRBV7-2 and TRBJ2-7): GAGVSQSPSNKVTEKGKDVELRCDPISGHTALYWYRQSLGQGLEFLIYFQGNSAPDKSGLPSDRFSAERTGGSVSTLTIQRTQQEDSAVYLCASSFQAGASSYEQYFGPGTRLTVT.

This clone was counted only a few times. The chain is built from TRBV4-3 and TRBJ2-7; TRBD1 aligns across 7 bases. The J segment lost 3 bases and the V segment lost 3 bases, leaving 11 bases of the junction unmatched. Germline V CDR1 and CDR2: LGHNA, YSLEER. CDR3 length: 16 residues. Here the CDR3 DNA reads TGCGCCAGCAGCCATGATACAGGGGCGGTCGTCTACGAGCAGTACTTC. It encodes CASSHDTGAVVYEQYF.

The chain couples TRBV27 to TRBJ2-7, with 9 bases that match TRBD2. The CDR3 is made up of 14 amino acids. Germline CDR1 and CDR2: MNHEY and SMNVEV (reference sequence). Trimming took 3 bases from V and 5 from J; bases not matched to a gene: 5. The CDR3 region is CASSFSGRFDEQYF. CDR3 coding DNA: TGTGCCAGCAGTTTTAGCGGGAGATTCGACGAGCAGTACTTC.

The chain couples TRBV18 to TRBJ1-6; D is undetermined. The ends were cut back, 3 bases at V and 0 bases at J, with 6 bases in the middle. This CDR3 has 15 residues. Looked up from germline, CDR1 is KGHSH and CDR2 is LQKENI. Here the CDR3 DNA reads TGTGCCAGCTCACCGGCCAGCTCCTATAATTCACCCCTCCACTTT. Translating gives CASSPASSYNSPLHF.

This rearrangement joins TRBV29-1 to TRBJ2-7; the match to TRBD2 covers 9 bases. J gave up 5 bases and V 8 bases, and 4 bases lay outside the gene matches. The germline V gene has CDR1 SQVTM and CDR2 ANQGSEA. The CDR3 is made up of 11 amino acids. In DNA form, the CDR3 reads TGCAGCTTTGGACTAGCGAACGAGCAGTACTTC. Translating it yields CSFGLANEQYF.

For the CDR3, the DNA is TGTGCCAGCACGCAACCTCGCACAGGGGTCGCCTACGAGCAGTACTTC. This translates into CASTQPRTGVAYEQYF. The V call is TRBV7-8, the J call TRBJ2-7; 7 bases fit TRBD1. This CDR3 spans 16 amino acids. Germline lookup yields CDR1 SGHVS and CDR2 FQNEAQ. Trimming took 7 bases from V and 2 from J; bases not matched to a gene: 14.

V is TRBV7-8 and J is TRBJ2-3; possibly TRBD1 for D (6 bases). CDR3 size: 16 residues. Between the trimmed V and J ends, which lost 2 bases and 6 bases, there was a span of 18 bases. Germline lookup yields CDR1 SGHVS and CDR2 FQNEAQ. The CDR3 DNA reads TGTGCCAGCAGCTTAACGGGACAAAGGTCCTTGGATACGCAGTATTTT. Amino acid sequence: CASSLTGQRSLDTQYF.

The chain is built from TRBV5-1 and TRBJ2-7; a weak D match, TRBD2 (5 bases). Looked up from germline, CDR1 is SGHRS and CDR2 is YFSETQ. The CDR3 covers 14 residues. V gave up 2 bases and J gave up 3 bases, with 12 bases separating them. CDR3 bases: TGCGCCAGCAGCTTTGGACTTGGAGACTACGAGCAGTACTTC. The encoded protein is CASSFGLGDYEQYF. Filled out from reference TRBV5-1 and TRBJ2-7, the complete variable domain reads KAGVTQTPRYLIKTRGQQVTLSCSPISGHRSVSWYQQTPGQGLQFLFEYFSETQRNKGNFPGRFSGRQFSNSRSEMNVSTLELGDSALYLCASSFGLGDYEQYFGPGTRLTVT.

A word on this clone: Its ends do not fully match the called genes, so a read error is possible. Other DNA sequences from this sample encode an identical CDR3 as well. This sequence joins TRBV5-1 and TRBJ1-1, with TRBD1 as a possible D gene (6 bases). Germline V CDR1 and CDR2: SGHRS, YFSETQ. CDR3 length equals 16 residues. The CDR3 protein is CASSLGSGKGDTEAFF. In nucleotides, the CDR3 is TGCGCCAGCAGTTTGGGTTCAGGGAAGGGGGACACTGAAGCTTTCTTT.

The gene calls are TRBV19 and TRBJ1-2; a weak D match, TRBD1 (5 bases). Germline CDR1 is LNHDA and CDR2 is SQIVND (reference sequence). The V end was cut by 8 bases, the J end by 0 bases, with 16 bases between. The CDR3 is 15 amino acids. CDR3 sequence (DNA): TGTGCCAGTCTAAAAGACCCGACAGCTAACTATGGCTACACCTTC. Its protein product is CASLKDPTANYGYTF.

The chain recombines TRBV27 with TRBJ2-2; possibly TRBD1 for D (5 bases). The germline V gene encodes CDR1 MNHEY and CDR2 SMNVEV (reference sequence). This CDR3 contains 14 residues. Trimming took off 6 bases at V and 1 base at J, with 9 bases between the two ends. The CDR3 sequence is CASSPTGNTGELFF. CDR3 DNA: TGTGCCAGCAGCCCAACAGGGAACACCGGGGAGCTGTTTTTT.

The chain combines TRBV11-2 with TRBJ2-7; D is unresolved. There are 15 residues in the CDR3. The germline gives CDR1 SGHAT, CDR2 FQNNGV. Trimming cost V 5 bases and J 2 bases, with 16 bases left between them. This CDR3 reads CASSPMPLVAYEQYF. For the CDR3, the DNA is TGTGCCAGCAGCCCTATGCCCCTGGTGGCCTACGAGCAGTACTTC. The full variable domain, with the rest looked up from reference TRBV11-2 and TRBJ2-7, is EAGVAQSPRYKIIEKRQSVAFWCNPISGHATLYWYQQILGQGPKLLIQFQNNGVVDDSQLPKDRFSAERLKGVDSTLKIQPAKLEDSAVYLCASSPMPLVAYEQYFGPGTRLTVT.

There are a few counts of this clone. The CDR3 DNA is TGTGCCAGCAGCTTAGAGGGACAGGGGACCCAGTACTTC. Its translation is CASSLEGQGTQYF. The chain uses TRBV7-2 and TRBJ2-5; 9 positions agree with TRBD1. The CDR3 sequence is 13 residues long. Germline V lookup: CDR1 SGHTA, CDR2 FQGNSA. Trimming cost V 1 base and J 7 bases; bases outside gene matches: 1.

DNA of the CDR3: TGTGCCAGCAGTTCCTGGGGGAGGGCCTTGGAAGAGCAGTACTTC. Its protein product is CASSSWGRALEEQYF. V usage is TRBV28 and J usage is TRBJ2-5; TRBD2 matches at 7 bases. In germline, CDR1 is MDHEN, CDR2 SYDVKM. V dropped 4 bases and J dropped 11; count of bases not matched to a gene: 16. The CDR3 loop spans 15 amino acids.

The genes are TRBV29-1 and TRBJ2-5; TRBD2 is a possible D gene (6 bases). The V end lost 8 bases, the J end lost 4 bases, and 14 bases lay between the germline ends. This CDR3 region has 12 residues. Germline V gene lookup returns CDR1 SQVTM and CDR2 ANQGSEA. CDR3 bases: TGCAGCCTACAGAAGGAGGGAGAGACCCAGTACTTC. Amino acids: CSLQKEGETQYF.

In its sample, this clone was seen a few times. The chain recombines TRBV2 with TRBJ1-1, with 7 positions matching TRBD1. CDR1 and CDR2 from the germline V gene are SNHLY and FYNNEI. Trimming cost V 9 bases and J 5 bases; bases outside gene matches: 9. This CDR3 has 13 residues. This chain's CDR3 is CASEEEGATEAFF. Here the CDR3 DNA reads TGTGCCAGTGAGGAGGAGGGGGCAACTGAAGCTTTCTTT.

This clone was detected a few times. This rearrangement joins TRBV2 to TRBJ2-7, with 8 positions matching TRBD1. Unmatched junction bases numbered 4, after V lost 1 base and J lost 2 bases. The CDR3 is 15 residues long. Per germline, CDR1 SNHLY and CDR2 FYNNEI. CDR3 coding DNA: TGTGCCAGCAGTGAAGGGACAGGGTTCACCTACGAGCAGTACTTC. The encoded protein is CASSEGTGFTYEQYF. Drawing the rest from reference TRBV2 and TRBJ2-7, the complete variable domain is EPEVTQTPSHQVTQMGQEVILRCVPISNHLYFYWYRQILGQKVEFLVSFYNNEISEKSEIFDDQFSVERPDGSNFTLKIRSTKLEDSAMYFCASSEGTGFTYEQYFGPGTRLTVT.